These T cell receptor beta chains were read from a single sample in a study of shared clonotypes between healthy human individuals. Sequenced by immunoSEQ multiplex PCR; TCRdb stores in-frame clones only, minus some. Of about 1 million clones in the sample, around 74% are singletons; the top ten hold 1.4%. The specimen sequenced was memory CD4+ T cells sorted from blood. The receptors were sampled from a man between 18 and 35 years old in good health. Each CDR3 is given with its conserved first and last residue. Each record gives: D gene, clone size, V gene, J gene, CDR3 length, CDR3 DNA, CDR3 protein. The D gene is left open where the match is weak. Only part of the rows carry a size: once, few, many, or a class if the clone is expanded.

>TRBD2|NA|TRBV5-4|TRBJ2-3|16
TGTGCCAGCAGACCCGGCGGGACTAGCGTGTCAGATACGCAGTATTTT
CASRPGGTSVSDTQYF
>NA|few|TRBV21-1|TRBJ1-2|16
TGTGCCAGCAGCAGCCGAGACAGGGGGCGCGTCAGCTACTACACCTTC
CASSSRDRGRVSYYTF
>NA|NA|TRBV2|TRBJ1-1|14
TGTGCCAGTCTATTGGGGGCGGCGAACACTGAAGCTTTCTTT
CASLLGAANTEAFF
>TRBD1|NA|TRBV30|TRBJ1-3|14
TGTGCCTGGACCCTAGGGGGCAGCGGAAACACCATATATTTT
CAWTLGGSGNTIYF
>NA|NA|TRBV10-3|TRBJ1-1|15
TGTGCCATCAGCCGGACAGAAATTAGTGGAACTGAAGCTTTCTTT
CAISRTEISGTEAFF
>NA|NA|TRBV7-7|TRBJ2-5|13
TGTGCTAGCAGCTTAGGGCGAGGGGAGACCCAGTACTTC
CASSLGRGETQYF
>TRBD1|NA|TRBV11-2|TRBJ1-5|13
TGTGCCAGCAGCTCTACAGGGGAGCAGCCCCAGCATTTT
CASSSTGEQPQHF
>NA|many|TRBV27|TRBJ1-6|15
TGTGCCAGCGGCCCCTCGGCATATGGGAATTCACCCCTCCACTTT
CASGPSAYGNSPLHF
>NA|NA|TRBV2|TRBJ1-1|15
TGTGCCAGCAGTGAGTGGCGGACCGTGAACACTGAAGCTTTCTTT
CASSEWRTVNTEAFF
>NA|few|TRBV25-1|TRBJ2-3|16
TGTGCCAGCAGTCCGAGCGAGGGGCAGGCAACAGGTACGCAGTATTTT
CASSPSEGQATGTQYF
>TRBD1|NA|TRBV2|TRBJ1-4|14
TGTGCCAGCAGCCTAGGGGGCAAAGTTGAAAAACTGTTTTTT
CASSLGGKVEKLFF
>TRBD2|NA|TRBV28|TRBJ2-1|17
TGTGCCAGCAGTTATCTAGCGGGGGCTCCCTCCTACAATGAGCAGTTCTTC
CASSYLAGAPSYNEQFF
>TRBD1|NA|TRBV19|TRBJ1-5|15
TGTGCCAGTAGTGGAGGGGGCTATAGCAATCAGCCCCAGCATTTT
CASSGGGYSNQPQHF
>NA|NA|TRBV7-2|TRBJ2-1|15
TGTGCCAGCAGCTTAGATACAGACTCCTACAATGAGCAGTTCTTC
CASSLDTDSYNEQFF
>NA|many|TRBV18|TRBJ2-7|12
TGTGCCAGCTCACCGCAGGCCCACGAGCAGTACTTC
CASSPQAHEQYF
>TRBD1|NA|TRBV29-1|TRBJ2-7|13
TGCAGCGTTGTAGGGGGCAGGACCTACGAGCAGTACTTC
CSVVGGRTYEQYF
>NA|NA|TRBV6-5|TRBJ1-1|11
TGTGCCAGCAGTACCTTGGCGGAAGCTTTCTTT
CASSTLAEAFF
>NA|NA|TRBV27|TRBJ1-6|16
TGTGCCAGCAGTTTATGGGGGAACTCCTATAATTCACCCCTCCACTTT
CASSLWGNSYNSPLHF
>TRBD2|few|TRBV6-5|TRBJ2-3|13
TGTGCCAGCAGGAAGGGCTCGGGACTAGCGTTAAGGTTT
CASRKGSGLALRF
>TRBD2|once|TRBV7-8|TRBJ2-7|15
TGTGCCAGCAGCTTAGTCGGGACTAGCGTCCGCGAGCAGTACTTC
CASSLVGTSVREQYF
>NA|NA|TRBV6-4|TRBJ2-1|14
TGTGCCAGCAGTGTGGCTGGCTCCTACAATGAGCAGTTCTTC
CASSVAGSYNEQFF
>TRBD2|NA|TRBV5-6|TRBJ2-7|15
TGTGCCAGCAGACCCACTAGCGGGGGATCCTACGAGCAGTACTTC
CASRPTSGGSYEQYF
>TRBD2|NA|TRBV6-1|TRBJ2-1|17
TGTGCCAGCAGTGAACCAGCGGGAGGAGTGTCCTACAATGAGCAGTTCTTC
CASSEPAGGVSYNEQFF
>NA|NA|TRBV14|TRBJ2-7|11
TGTGCCAGCAGCCAAGGCTACGAGCAGTACTTC
CASSQGYEQYF
>NA|NA|TRBV6-5|TRBJ2-2|12
TGTGCCAGCCGTAGACGGACCGGGGAGCTGTTTTTT
CASRRRTGELFF
>TRBD1|few|TRBV19|TRBJ1-5|16
TGTGCCAGTGGAGACAGGGGGCTTATGGGCAATCAGCCCCAGCATTTT
CASGDRGLMGNQPQHF
>NA|NA|TRBV6-5|TRBJ2-3|11
TGTGCCGTCACCAGGGCCGATACGCAGTATTTT
CAVTRADTQYF
>NA|NA|TRBV6-6|TRBJ2-3|11
TGTGCCAGCAGTTCGACAGATACGCAGTATTTT
CASSSTDTQYF
>NA|NA|TRBV6-1|TRBJ1-1|14
TGTGCCAGCAGTGGGGGCAGGGAGAACACTGAAGCTTTCTTT
CASSGGRENTEAFF
>NA|NA|TRBV30|TRBJ2-3|13
TGTGCCTGGAGTTTGAGGGGCACAGATACGCAGTATTTT
CAWSLRGTDTQYF
>NA|NA|TRBV5-4|TRBJ1-3|14
TGTGCCAGCAGCTTGGGCAGGGTCGGAAACACCATATATTTT
CASSLGRVGNTIYF
>TRBD1|once|TRBV19|TRBJ2-1|18
TGTGCCAGTAGTATAGATCCCCCTGGGGCAGGGGGTAGATATGAGCAGTTCTTC
CASSIDPPGAGGRYEQFF